These 19 T cell receptor beta chains share one sample of origin, sequenced in a study of cytomegalovirus exposure and HLA in healthy donors. The primer mix had 60 Vbeta and 13 Jbeta primers. Sequencing used immunoSEQ multiplex PCR; TCRdb keeps in-frame clones, though not all of them. Seen here are roughly 150,000 clones, 72% observed once, and the top ten hold approximately 2%. Sequencing input: PBMCs. These receptors were collected from a man aged 40-50 years in good health and CMV-seronegative.

The chain combines TRBV7-6 with TRBJ2-2; TRBD1 might be the D (6 bases). The CDR3 loop spans 14 amino acids. The germline CDR1 and CDR2 sequences are SGHVS and FNYEAQ. The V end was cut by 4 bases, the J end by 5 bases, with 11 bases between. As DNA, the CDR3 is TGTGCCAGCAGCTCAACAGGGTTAACCGGGGAGCTGTTTTTT. Translation gives CASSSTGLTGELFF.

The rearrangement uses TRBV7-9 and TRBJ1-5; D not certain. This CDR3 has 16 amino acids. Trimming shortened V by 5 bases and J by 2 bases, and 16 bases separated the two germline ends. The germline gives CDR1 SEHNR, CDR2 FQNEAQ (reference sequence). The CDR3 is CASSPGPGVGNQPQHF. The CDR3 DNA reads TGTGCCAGCAGCCCTGGTCCGGGAGTAGGCAATCAGCCCCAGCATTTT.

The chain combines TRBV30 with TRBJ2-6; D is possibly TRBD1 (5 bases). The CDR3 totals 18 residues. Trimming removed 4 bases at V and 0 bases at J, with 19 bases between. Germline V CDR1 and CDR2: GTSNPN, SVGIG (reference sequence). The CDR3 here is CAWTRQLDTLSGANVLTF. Written as DNA, the CDR3 is TGTGCCTGGACCCGACAGCTAGATACCCTCTCTGGGGCCAACGTCCTGACTTTC.

This clone was found once. The chain links TRBV30 to TRBJ1-1; the D is unclear. Trimming pared 4 bases from V and 0 bases from J, leaving 21 bases between. There are 17 residues in the CDR3. Germline V gene data show CDR1 as GTSNPN and CDR2 as SVGIG (reference sequence). CDR3 bases: TGTGCCTGGAACCCCTGGCGTCGAGACACTCTGAACACTGAAGCTTTCTTT. Protein product: CAWNPWRRDTLNTEAFF. Based on the CDR3 plus reference TRBV30 and TRBJ1-1, the full variable domain is SQTIHQWPATLVQPVGSPLSLECTVEGTSNPNLYWYRQAAGRGLQLLFYSVGIGQISSEVPQNLSASRPQDRQFILSSKKLLLSDSGFYLCAWNPWRRDTLNTEAFFGQGTRLTVV.

This clone was found once. The chain employs TRBV6-5 and TRBJ1-2, with 10 nucleotides matching TRBD1. There are 14 residues in the CDR3. Germline trimming cut 5 bases from V and 8 bases from J; bases unmatched to any gene: 8. Germline CDR1 reads MNHEY; CDR2 reads SVGAGI. The CDR3 sequence is CASSRQGALGGYTF. The CDR3 DNA is TGTGCCAGCAGTCGACAGGGGGCCCTGGGGGGCTACACCTTC.

The V gene is TRBV2, the J gene TRBJ2-1; the D gene is possibly TRBD2 (5 bases). This CDR3 contains 12 residues. Germline V CDR1 and CDR2: SNHLY, FYNNEI. The germline V and J ends were trimmed by 8 bases and 6 bases, with 11 bases remaining between them. The CDR3 sequence: CASFRGGNEQFF. CDR3 DNA: TGTGCCAGCTTCCGGGGTGGCAATGAGCAGTTCTTC.

The rearrangement uses TRBV5-1 and TRBJ2-7; 8 bases are shared with TRBD2. After removal of 2 bases from V and 1 base from J, the junction contained 5 bases not matched to a gene. Germline CDR1 is SGHRS and CDR2 is YFSETQ. The CDR3 totals 15 residues. CDR3 region: CASSFISGNSYEQYF. The CDR3 nucleotides read TGCGCCAGCAGCTTCATTAGCGGGAATTCCTACGAGCAGTACTTC.

The V call is TRBV5-6, the J call TRBJ2-3; tentatively, D is TRBD1 (7 bases). Germline-derived CDR1 and CDR2 are SGHDT and YYEEEE. V lost 5 bases and J lost 6, with 13 bases in between. This CDR3 has 13 residues. CDR3 amino acids: CASSIPGGDTQYF. CDR3 DNA sequence: TGTGCCAGCAGTATTCCAGGGGGGGATACGCAGTATTTT.

The genes are TRBV6-1 and TRBJ1-5; D is unclear. CDR1 MNHNS and CDR2 SASEGT come from the germline V gene. The CDR3 extends over 13 amino acids. V was clipped by 4 bases and J by 7 bases, with 11 bases between them. The CDR3 loop reads CASSVSTEQPQHF. In DNA form, the CDR3 reads TGTGCCAGCAGTGTTTCGACGGAGCAGCCCCAGCATTTT.

The rearrangement joins TRBV29-1 to TRBJ2-7, with D perhaps matching TRBD1 (7 bases). The CDR3 spans 12 residues. Germline lookup yields CDR1 SQVTM and CDR2 ANQGSEA. V was pared by 8 bases and J by 4 bases, with 15 bases between. CDR3 DNA sequence: TGCAGCCCAAGACAGGGACTGTACGAGCAGTACTTC. This encodes CSPRQGLYEQYF.

This clone has more than one count but fewer than ten. The chain joins TRBV7-2 to TRBJ2-1; tentatively, D is TRBD1 (5 bases). The V end was cut by 1 base, the J end by 5 bases, with 12 bases between. The CDR3 runs 15 residues. Germline V CDR1 and CDR2: SGHTA, FQGNSA. This CDR3 reads CASSLVRTTNNEQFF. The CDR3 DNA sequence: TGTGCCAGCAGCTTAGTTCGGACAACCAACAATGAGCAGTTCTTC.

The rearrangement links TRBV2 to TRBJ1-6; no definite D call. V shed 3 bases and J shed 0 bases, with 12 bases lying between them. CDR1 and CDR2 from the germline V gene are SNHLY and FYNNEI. The CDR3 totals 17 residues. Here the CDR3 reads CASSERDGSSYNSPLHF. The CDR3 DNA sequence: TGTGCCAGCAGTGAGAGAGACGGGAGCTCCTATAATTCACCCCTCCACTTT.

This clone has more than one count but fewer than ten. The chain carries TRBV5-8 and TRBJ1-5, with TRBD1 identical over 12 bases. The germline gives CDR1 SGHTS, CDR2 YDEGEE. The CDR3 consists of 18 residues. With V trimmed by 1 base and J by 0 bases, 5 bases remained unmatched. CDR3 DNA sequence: TGTGCCAGCAGCTTGAGGGACAGGGGGCCCCATAGCAATCAGCCCCAGCATTTT. Translated, it gives CASSLRDRGPHSNQPQHF.

The DNA of the CDR3 is TGTGCCAGCAGCGTAGCTCCTACAGGGGTAGGCTATGGCTACACCTTC. Translated, it gives CASSVAPTGVGYGYTF. The rearrangement uses TRBV9 and TRBJ1-2; 7 nucleotides agree with TRBD1. Trimming at V came to 0 bases and at J to 4 bases, leaving 9 bases not matched to a gene. Germline lookup yields CDR1 SGDLS and CDR2 YYNGEE. This CDR3 comprises 16 residues.

The gene calls are TRBV10-1 and TRBJ2-5, with 7 nucleotides matching TRBD1. Germline lookup yields CDR1 WNHNN and CDR2 SYGVQD (reference sequence). J lost 4 bases, V lost 8 bases, and 7 bases had no gene match. This CDR3 spans 13 amino acids. Here the CDR3 DNA reads TGCGCCAGCCAAAATAACAGGGGAGAGACCCAGTACTTC. Translated: CASQNNRGETQYF.

The chain uses TRBV28 and TRBJ2-1; 7 bases match TRBD2. Per germline, CDR1 MDHEN and CDR2 SYDVKM. The CDR3 runs 13 residues. V was pared by 9 bases and J by 7 bases, with 9 bases of the junction left unmatched. CDR3 bases: TGTGCCAGTTGGGAGGCGGGGGTGAATGAGCAGTTCTTC. As protein: CASWEAGVNEQFF.

Only a few counts were recorded for this clone. The chain employs TRBV28 and TRBJ2-7; D is possibly TRBD2 (5 bases). V lost 6 bases to trimming and J lost 0 bases, with 12 bases between them. This CDR3 region has 14 residues. Germline assignment: CDR1 MDHEN and CDR2 SYDVKM. CDR3 DNA: TGTGCCAGCAGCCCTCGAGCGGTCTCCTACGAGCAGTACTTC. Its protein is CASSPRAVSYEQYF.

V and J are TRBV18 and TRBJ1-1; D ambiguous. Germline values: CDR1 KGHSH, CDR2 LQKENI. The V end was cut by 2 bases, the J end by 10 bases, with 14 bases between. CDR3 length: 13 amino acids. CDR3 sequence reads: CASSPVLAGVAFF. For the CDR3, the DNA is TGTGCCAGCTCACCAGTCTTAGCCGGGGTAGCTTTCTTT.

The chain employs TRBV4-1 and TRBJ2-3; 10 nucleotides match TRBD2. This CDR3 has 18 amino acids. Germline V CDR1 and CDR2: MGHRA, YSYEKL. With 4 bases clipped from V and 4 bases from J, the junction kept 14 bases outside the gene matches. CDR3: CASSRPPRLAGVADTQYF. CDR3 bases: TGCGCCAGCAGCCGACCCCCTCGCCTAGCGGGAGTTGCAGATACGCAGTATTTT.